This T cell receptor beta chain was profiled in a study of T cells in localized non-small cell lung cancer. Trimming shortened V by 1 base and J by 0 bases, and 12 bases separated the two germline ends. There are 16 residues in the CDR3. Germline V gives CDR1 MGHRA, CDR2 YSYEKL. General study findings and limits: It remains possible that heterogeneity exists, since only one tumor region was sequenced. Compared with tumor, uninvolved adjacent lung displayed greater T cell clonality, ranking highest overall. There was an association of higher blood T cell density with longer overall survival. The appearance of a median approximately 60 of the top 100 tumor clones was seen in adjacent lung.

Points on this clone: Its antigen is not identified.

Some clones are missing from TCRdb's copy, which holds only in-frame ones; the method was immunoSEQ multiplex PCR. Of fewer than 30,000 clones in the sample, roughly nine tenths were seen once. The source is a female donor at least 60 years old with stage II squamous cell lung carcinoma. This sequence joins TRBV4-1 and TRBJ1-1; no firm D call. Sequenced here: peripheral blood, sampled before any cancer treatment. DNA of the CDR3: TGCGCCAGCAGCCAAGGGCCCAGGACCCTGAACACTGAAGCTTTCTTT. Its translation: CASSQGPRTLNTEAFF.